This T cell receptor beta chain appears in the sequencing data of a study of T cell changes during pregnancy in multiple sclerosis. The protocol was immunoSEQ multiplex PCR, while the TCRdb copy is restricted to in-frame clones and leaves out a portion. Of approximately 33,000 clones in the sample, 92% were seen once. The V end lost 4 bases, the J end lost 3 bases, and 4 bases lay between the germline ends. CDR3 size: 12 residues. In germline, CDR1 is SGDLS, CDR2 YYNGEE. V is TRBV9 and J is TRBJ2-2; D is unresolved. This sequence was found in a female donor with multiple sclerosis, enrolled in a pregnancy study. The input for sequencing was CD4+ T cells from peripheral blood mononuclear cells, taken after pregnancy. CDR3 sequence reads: CASSPDTGELFF. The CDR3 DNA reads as TGTGCCAGCAGCCCGGACACCGGGGAGCTGTTTTTT.